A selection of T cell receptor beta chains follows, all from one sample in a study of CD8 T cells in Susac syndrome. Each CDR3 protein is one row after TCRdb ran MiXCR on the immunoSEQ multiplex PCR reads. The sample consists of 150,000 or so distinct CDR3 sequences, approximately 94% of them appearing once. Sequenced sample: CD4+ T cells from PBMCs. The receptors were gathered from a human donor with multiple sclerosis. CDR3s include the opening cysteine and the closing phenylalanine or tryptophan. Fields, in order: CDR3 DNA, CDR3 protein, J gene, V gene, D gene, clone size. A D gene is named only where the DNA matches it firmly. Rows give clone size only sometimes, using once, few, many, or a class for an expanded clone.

cdr3_nt: TGTGCCAGCACTGAAGGGCGGGAGACGGCCGGGGAGCTGTTTTTT
cdr3_aa: CASTEGRETAGELFF
j_call: TRBJ2-2
v_call: TRBV27
d_call: TRBD2
clone_size: -

cdr3_nt: TGTGCCAGCAGGAGAGGGGGAGGAGTTGAAGCTTTCTTT
cdr3_aa: CASRRGGGVEAFF
j_call: TRBJ1-1
v_call: TRBV3-1
d_call: -
clone_size: -

cdr3_nt: TGTGCCAGCAGCAAGGGACAGGGGGACAATGGCTACACCTTC
cdr3_aa: CASSKGQGDNGYTF
j_call: TRBJ1-2
v_call: TRBV7-6
d_call: TRBD1
clone_size: -

cdr3_nt: TGCAGCGTTGCAGGCGTAAGTCTGTACAATGAGCAGTTCTTC
cdr3_aa: CSVAGVSLYNEQFF
j_call: TRBJ2-1
v_call: TRBV29-1
d_call: -
clone_size: -

cdr3_nt: TGTGCCAGCTCACCAGGCAGCCAAGAGACCCAGTACTTC
cdr3_aa: CASSPGSQETQYF
j_call: TRBJ2-5
v_call: TRBV7-9
d_call: -
clone_size: few

cdr3_nt: TGCAGCGTTGGCGGTACTAGCAATCAGCCCCAGCATTTT
cdr3_aa: CSVGGTSNQPQHF
j_call: TRBJ1-5
v_call: TRBV29-1
d_call: -
clone_size: few

cdr3_nt: TGTGCCAGCAGTGACCATCTCACCGGGGAGCTGTTTTTT
cdr3_aa: CASSDHLTGELFF
j_call: TRBJ2-2
v_call: TRBV25-1
d_call: -
clone_size: -

cdr3_nt: TGTGCCAGCAGCTTAGATTACGGTTGGGGCTACACCTTC
cdr3_aa: CASSLDYGWGYTF
j_call: TRBJ1-2
v_call: TRBV7-3
d_call: -
clone_size: -

cdr3_nt: TGTGCCATCAGTGAGTCTCAGGCAGGGCGCCACGAGCAGTACTTC
cdr3_aa: CAISESQAGRHEQYF
j_call: TRBJ2-7
v_call: TRBV10-3
d_call: -
clone_size: -

cdr3_nt: TGTGCCACCAGTGACCGGACCGGACAGGGCACAGATACGCAGTATTTT
cdr3_aa: CATSDRTGQGTDTQYF
j_call: TRBJ2-3
v_call: TRBV24-1
d_call: TRBD1
clone_size: -

cdr3_nt: TGCAGCGTTGAGGGGACAGGCCTGAGCTCTGGAAACACCATATATTTT
cdr3_aa: CSVEGTGLSSGNTIYF
j_call: TRBJ1-3
v_call: TRBV29-1
d_call: TRBD1
clone_size: -

cdr3_nt: TGTGCCAGCAGTTTTAGGGGGTCCACTGAAGCTTTCTTT
cdr3_aa: CASSFRGSTEAFF
j_call: TRBJ1-1
v_call: TRBV12-3/TRBV12-4
d_call: -
clone_size: -

cdr3_nt: TGTGCCAGCAGCCTATCCCACAATGAGCAGTTCTTC
cdr3_aa: CASSLSHNEQFF
j_call: TRBJ2-1
v_call: TRBV7-2
d_call: -
clone_size: few

cdr3_nt: TGCGCCAGCAGCCAAGGCTATCGTAATGACGAGCAGTACTTC
cdr3_aa: CASSQGYRNDEQYF
j_call: TRBJ2-7
v_call: TRBV4-1
d_call: -
clone_size: -

cdr3_nt: TGTGCCAGCAGTGAGGAGGGGAGATCAAGAGAGTACTTC
cdr3_aa: CASSEEGRSREYF
j_call: TRBJ2-4
v_call: TRBV2
d_call: -
clone_size: -

cdr3_nt: TGTGCCTGGTGGACTAGCGGGGTTCAAGAGACCCAGTACTTC
cdr3_aa: CAWWTSGVQETQYF
j_call: TRBJ2-5
v_call: TRBV30
d_call: TRBD2
clone_size: -

cdr3_nt: TGCAGCGCCTCCGGGACGGCTGTAGAAGCTTTCTTT
cdr3_aa: CSASGTAVEAFF
j_call: TRBJ1-1
v_call: TRBV29-1
d_call: -
clone_size: -

cdr3_nt: TGCAGCGCCTTACAGGGGATGAACACTGAAGCTTTCTTT
cdr3_aa: CSALQGMNTEAFF
j_call: TRBJ1-1
v_call: TRBV29-1
d_call: TRBD1
clone_size: -

cdr3_nt: TGCAGCGTTACGGGACAGTCCTACGAGCAGTACTTC
cdr3_aa: CSVTGQSYEQYF
j_call: TRBJ2-7
v_call: TRBV29-1
d_call: TRBD1
clone_size: -

cdr3_nt: TGCGCCAGCAGCGGGACAGGGAGTTCCTACGAGCAGTACTTC
cdr3_aa: CASSGTGSSYEQYF
j_call: TRBJ2-7
v_call: TRBV5-1
d_call: TRBD1
clone_size: -

cdr3_nt: TGCACCCCAAGCGGGCAGGAGAACACTGAAGCTTTCTTT
cdr3_aa: CTPSGQENTEAFF
j_call: TRBJ1-1
v_call: TRBV29-1
d_call: -
clone_size: -

cdr3_nt: TGTGCCTGGAGTGTACCGGGGGCGGCTGAAGCTTTCTTT
cdr3_aa: CAWSVPGAAEAFF
j_call: TRBJ1-1
v_call: TRBV30
d_call: -
clone_size: -

cdr3_nt: TGTGCCACCAAGGCCGGACAAATGAACAATGAGCAGTTCTTC
cdr3_aa: CATKAGQMNNEQFF
j_call: TRBJ2-1
v_call: TRBV6-5
d_call: -
clone_size: -

cdr3_nt: TGTGCCACCAGTGACGGACCTCACGATGGCACAGATACGCAGTATTTT
cdr3_aa: CATSDGPHDGTDTQYF
j_call: TRBJ2-3
v_call: TRBV24-1
d_call: -
clone_size: -

cdr3_nt: TGTGCCAGCACCGGAGGAGGGGGGGCTCAGTCAGATACGCAGTATTTT
cdr3_aa: CASTGGGGAQSDTQYF
j_call: TRBJ2-3
v_call: TRBV6-2/TRBV6-3
d_call: -
clone_size: -

cdr3_nt: TGTGCCAGCATCCGAGAAAAACTGTTTTTT
cdr3_aa: CASIREKLFF
j_call: TRBJ1-4
v_call: TRBV2
d_call: -
clone_size: -

cdr3_nt: TGTGCCAGCAGCTCGAGGACTAGCGGGAGTACAGATACGCAGTATTTT
cdr3_aa: CASSSRTSGSTDTQYF
j_call: TRBJ2-3
v_call: TRBV7-2
d_call: TRBD2
clone_size: -

cdr3_nt: TGCAGTGCTCAGCCGGGACAGCTTAATCAGCCCCAGCATTTT
cdr3_aa: CSAQPGQLNQPQHF
j_call: TRBJ1-5
v_call: TRBV20-1
d_call: TRBD1
clone_size: once

cdr3_nt: TGTGCCAGCAGGGATTTCTATGGCTACACCTTC
cdr3_aa: CASRDFYGYTF
j_call: TRBJ1-2
v_call: TRBV2
d_call: -
clone_size: -

cdr3_nt: TGTGCCAGCAGCGTAGAGGGACTAGCGGGAACTACTAGCACAGATACGCAGTATTTT
cdr3_aa: CASSVEGLAGTTSTDTQYF
j_call: TRBJ2-3
v_call: TRBV9
d_call: TRBD2
clone_size: -

cdr3_nt: TGTGCCAGCAAGAGGGAAGGCCAGCCCCAGCATTTT
cdr3_aa: CASKREGQPQHF
j_call: TRBJ1-5
v_call: TRBV2
d_call: -
clone_size: -

cdr3_nt: TGTGCCTGGCTATCTAGCCCTCACTATGGCTACACCTTC
cdr3_aa: CAWLSSPHYGYTF
j_call: TRBJ1-2
v_call: TRBV30
d_call: -
clone_size: -

cdr3_nt: TGTGCCTGGACCTCCAAAAGCGGAAGCACAGATACGCAGTATTTT
cdr3_aa: CAWTSKSGSTDTQYF
j_call: TRBJ2-3
v_call: TRBV30
d_call: -
clone_size: -

cdr3_nt: TGCGCCAGCAGCTTGGGATCTTGGGGGACACTACCGAACACCGGGGAGCTGTTTTTT
cdr3_aa: CASSLGSWGTLPNTGELFF
j_call: TRBJ2-2
v_call: TRBV5-1
d_call: -
clone_size: -

cdr3_nt: TGCGCCAGCAGCCAAGATTACAGGGAAACCTACGAGCAGTACTTC
cdr3_aa: CASSQDYRETYEQYF
j_call: TRBJ2-7
v_call: TRBV4-1
d_call: -
clone_size: -

cdr3_nt: TGTGCCAGCAGCTTAGGAGTAGGGACTAGATACAATGAGCAGTTCTTC
cdr3_aa: CASSLGVGTRYNEQFF
j_call: TRBJ2-1
v_call: TRBV7-9
d_call: TRBD2
clone_size: -

cdr3_nt: TGTGCCAGCAGCTTTGGTTTGAACACTGAAGCTTTCTTT
cdr3_aa: CASSFGLNTEAFF
j_call: TRBJ1-1
v_call: TRBV11-3
d_call: -
clone_size: few

cdr3_nt: TGCGCCAGCAGCTTGGCTGGACAGGAAGCAGATACGCAGTATTTT
cdr3_aa: CASSLAGQEADTQYF
j_call: TRBJ2-3
v_call: TRBV5-1
d_call: TRBD1
clone_size: once

cdr3_nt: TGTGCCAGCAGTTTATACGATACGCAGTATTTT
cdr3_aa: CASSLYDTQYF
j_call: TRBJ2-3
v_call: TRBV28
d_call: -
clone_size: -

cdr3_nt: TGCGCCAGCAGCCAAGATGGACTAGCGCGCACCGGGGAGCTGTTTTTT
cdr3_aa: CASSQDGLARTGELFF
j_call: TRBJ2-2
v_call: TRBV4-3
d_call: TRBD2
clone_size: -

cdr3_nt: TGTGCCAGCAGTGCCCAACTAGGGGATAACTATGGCTACACCTTC
cdr3_aa: CASSAQLGDNYGYTF
j_call: TRBJ1-2
v_call: TRBV2
d_call: -
clone_size: -

cdr3_nt: TGTGCCAGCAGTTTGAGAAGGTCTAGCGGAGATCCGGGGACCCAGTACTTC
cdr3_aa: CASSLRRSSGDPGTQYF
j_call: TRBJ2-5
v_call: TRBV28
d_call: TRBD2
clone_size: -

cdr3_nt: TGTGCCAGCAGCCAAGCGGTAGCGGATTCACCCCTCCACTTT
cdr3_aa: CASSQAVADSPLHF
j_call: TRBJ1-6
v_call: TRBV3-1
d_call: -
clone_size: -

cdr3_nt: TGCGCCAGCAGCCAACAAGTTCTGGGGAGAAGAGGATCACCCCTCCACTTT
cdr3_aa: CASSQQVLGRRGSPLHF
j_call: TRBJ1-6
v_call: TRBV4-1
d_call: -
clone_size: -

cdr3_nt: TGTGCCAGCAGGATAGTCCGGGACAGGGACGGCGGCTACACCTTC
cdr3_aa: CASRIVRDRDGGYTF
j_call: TRBJ1-2
v_call: TRBV6-5
d_call: TRBD1
clone_size: -

cdr3_nt: TGTGCCAGCTCACCGGGACGGAACTATGGCTACACCTTC
cdr3_aa: CASSPGRNYGYTF
j_call: TRBJ1-2
v_call: TRBV18
d_call: -
clone_size: -

cdr3_nt: TGTGCCAGCAGTGACAGGGCGGAGGGTCAGCCCCAGCATTTT
cdr3_aa: CASSDRAEGQPQHF
j_call: TRBJ1-5
v_call: TRBV6-1
d_call: -
clone_size: -

cdr3_nt: TGCAGCGTTGCAGCAGGGGGGGGTCAGCCCCAGCATTTT
cdr3_aa: CSVAAGGGQPQHF
j_call: TRBJ1-5
v_call: TRBV29-1
d_call: TRBD1
clone_size: -

cdr3_nt: TGTGCCAGCTCCAACGGACCGGGACGGCCCTACGAGCAGTACTTC
cdr3_aa: CASSNGPGRPYEQYF
j_call: TRBJ2-7
v_call: TRBV27
d_call: -
clone_size: -

cdr3_nt: TGTGCCAGCAGCATGATGACGTACACCTCCTACGGGCAGTACTTC
cdr3_aa: CASSMMTYTSYGQYF
j_call: TRBJ2-7
v_call: TRBV7-9
d_call: -
clone_size: once

cdr3_nt: TGTGCCTGGAGTTTCACCGGGGAGCTGTTTTTT
cdr3_aa: CAWSFTGELFF
j_call: TRBJ2-2
v_call: TRBV30
d_call: -
clone_size: -

cdr3_nt: TGTGCCACCAACGGCGACAGGGGGACAGATACGCAGTATTTT
cdr3_aa: CATNGDRGTDTQYF
j_call: TRBJ2-3
v_call: TRBV19
d_call: TRBD1
clone_size: -

cdr3_nt: TGTGCCACCAGCAGCGACAGGGGGCTCACCACTGAAGCTTTCTTT
cdr3_aa: CATSSDRGLTTEAFF
j_call: TRBJ1-1
v_call: TRBV15
d_call: TRBD1
clone_size: -

cdr3_nt: TGCAGCGTCGAAAAGGGGGGTGTTACTGAAGCTTTCTTT
cdr3_aa: CSVEKGGVTEAFF
j_call: TRBJ1-1
v_call: TRBV29-1
d_call: -
clone_size: -

cdr3_nt: TGTGCCAGCAGTGAGAACCCTAGCGGGGTTACCTACGAGCAGTACTTC
cdr3_aa: CASSENPSGVTYEQYF
j_call: TRBJ2-7
v_call: TRBV6-1
d_call: TRBD2
clone_size: -

cdr3_nt: TGTGCCACAGGCGACCTGGAGCCCCAGCATTTT
cdr3_aa: CATGDLEPQHF
j_call: TRBJ1-5
v_call: TRBV24-1
d_call: -
clone_size: -

cdr3_nt: TGTGCCAGCAGCGATAAGGGGACAGGGGAAAACACCATATATTTT
cdr3_aa: CASSDKGTGENTIYF
j_call: TRBJ1-3
v_call: TRBV9
d_call: TRBD1
clone_size: -